This entry lists 21 T cell receptor beta chains sequenced from one sample in a study of post-analysis software for immune sequencing data. Their recognized antigens are unknown. Study outcomes and limitations: TRBV5-6, TRBV5-1 and TRBV20-1 were among several TRBV segments more frequent in patients than controls.

Unique molecular identifiers featured in each of the TCR beta cDNA libraries. TCRdb re-called the PCR reads through MiXCR, storing one row per CDR3 protein. The sample carries about 820,000 distinct CDR3 sequences, approximately 57% recorded once. Sequenced material: blood. The source is a girl aged 10 to 17 with multiple sclerosis.

In DNA form, the CDR3 reads TGCAGTGCTAGTCGGTCTAGCGGGAGTTCAGATACGCAGTATTTT. Translating gives CSASRSSGSSDTQYF. The rearrangement uses TRBV20-1 and TRBJ2-3; 10 bases agree with TRBD2. This CDR3 region has 15 residues. V shed 3 bases and J 4 bases; nucleotides not matched to a gene: 7. The germline gives CDR1 DFQATT, CDR2 SNEGSKA (reference sequence).

In its sample, this clonotype was seen a few times. The chain is built from TRBV9 and TRBJ2-5; TRBD1 aligns across 7 bases. The CDR3 is 16 residues long. The ends lost 0 bases at V and 1 base at J; junction bases unmatched: 6. Germline V gene sequence: CDR1 SGDLS, CDR2 YYNGEE. This CDR3 reads CASSVAPGTVQETQYF. CDR3 DNA: TGTGCCAGCAGCGTAGCACCCGGGACAGTCCAAGAGACCCAGTACTTC. Based on the CDR3 plus reference TRBV9 and TRBJ2-5, the full variable domain is DSGVTQTPKHLITATGQRVTLRCSPRSGDLSVYWYQQSLDQGLQFLIQYYNGEERAKGNILERFSAQQFPDLHSELNLSSLELGDSALYFCASSVAPGTVQETQYFGPGTRLLVL.

A few counts support this clonotype. The genes are TRBV5-1 and TRBJ2-4; a possible D gene is TRBD1 (6 bases). Trimming stripped 7 bases from V and 2 bases from J, with 13 bases between. The CDR3 is made up of 14 amino acids. Germline CDR1 and CDR2: SGHRS and YFSETQ. CDR3 sequence: CASANRDTKNIQYF. In DNA form, the CDR3 reads TGCGCCAGCGCAAACCGGGACACCAAAAACATTCAGTACTTC.

The chain links TRBV20-1 to TRBJ1-5; TRBD1 matches 9 bases. Looked up from germline, CDR1 is DFQATT and CDR2 is SNEGSKA (reference sequence). The V gene end was trimmed by 3 bases and the J gene end by 6 bases; junction bases not matched to a gene: 6. The CDR3 is made up of 14 amino acids. The CDR3 region has the DNA TGCAGTGCTAGCGTTTCGACAGGGGGTCAGCCCCAGCATTTT. Translated, it gives CSASVSTGGQPQHF.

This chain uses TRBV10-2 with TRBJ1-2, with a possible D match to TRBD1 (6 bases). Germline assignment: CDR1 WSHSY and CDR2 SAAADI. Trimming removed 4 bases from V and 7 bases from J, with 16 bases in between. The CDR3 consists of 14 residues. The CDR3 DNA reads TGCGCCAGCAGTGGGTGGTACGGGGGCTCTGGCTACACCTTC. Its translation: CASSGWYGGSGYTF.

The chain is built from TRBV12-3 or TRBV12-4 and TRBJ2-4; D possibly corresponds to TRBD1 (5 bases). V was shortened by 6 bases and J by 13 bases, with 25 bases between the two germline ends. The CDR3 consists of 15 residues. CDR3 bases: TGTGCCAGCAGCCCCCTCCCGAACCAGGACAATGAGCAGTACTTC. Translated: CASSPLPNQDNEQYF.

This clonotype was seen a few times. The J gene is TRBJ1-2, the V gene TRBV10-3; D unclear. From germline, CDR1 is ENHRY and CDR2 SYGVKD. Trimming pared 10 bases from V and 0 bases from J, leaving 18 bases between. The CDR3 extends over 15 amino acids. For the CDR3, the DNA is TGTGCCACCGATCACACCGGGGTAGCTAACTATGGCTACACCTTC. This encodes CATDHTGVANYGYTF.

In this sample, this clonotype turned up a few times. V is TRBV25-1 and J is TRBJ1-2; D remains ambiguous. Deletions cut 5 bases from V and 8 bases from J, with 18 bases between. Germline CDR1 and CDR2: MGHDK and SYGVNS. The CDR3 length is 14 residues. CDR3 coding DNA: TGTGCCAGCAGTCCTTCTCGGGAGGTCAAAGGCTACACCTTC. Its translation: CASSPSREVKGYTF.

Comments on this clonotype: The final CDR3 position lacks the conserved phenylalanine or tryptophan, pointing to a likely read error. The V and J genes are TRBV20-1 and TRBJ2-4; a possible D gene is TRBD2 (7 bases). Judging by the DNA end, TRBJ2-5 fits better; the J call may be wrong. There are 15 residues in the CDR3. In germline, CDR1 is DFQATT, CDR2 SNEGSKA (reference sequence). CDR3 in amino acids: CSARDVGGPQETQYS. The CDR3 nucleotides read TGCAGTGCTAGAGATGTGGGGGGGCCGCAAGAGACCCAGTACTCC.

The chain uses TRBV29-1 and TRBJ1-4; the D gene is possibly TRBD1 (6 bases). V gave up 1 base and J gave up 7 bases, with 10 bases separating them. The CDR3 extends over 13 amino acids. Germline V CDR1 and CDR2: SQVTM, ANQGSEA. The CDR3 nucleotides read TGCAGCGTTGAAGGCAGGGGCGTTGAAAAACTGTTTTTT. It specifies CSVEGRGVEKLFF.

The chain recombines TRBV7-9 with TRBJ2-1; 12 bases are shared with TRBD1. Germline CDR1 reads SEHNR; CDR2 reads FQNEAQ (reference sequence). The ends lost 5 bases at V and 10 bases at J; junction bases unmatched: 9. The CDR3 has 15 residues. CDR3 nucleotides: TGTGCCAGCAGCGTGGGGGGACAGGGGGCTGGCGAGCAGTTCTTC. Translating it yields CASSVGGQGAGEQFF.

The chain is built from TRBV7-9 and TRBJ2-7, with 10 nucleotides matching TRBD2. Looked up from germline, CDR1 is SEHNR and CDR2 is FQNEAQ (reference sequence). The J segment lost 4 bases and the V segment lost 2 bases, leaving 5 bases of the junction unmatched. The CDR3 has 15 amino acids. This CDR3 reads CASSLLASGSYEQYF. The DNA for the CDR3 is TGTGCCAGCAGCTTATTGGCTAGCGGGAGTTACGAGCAGTACTTC.

In its sample, this clonotype was seen a few times. J is TRBJ2-3 and V is TRBV5-5; 7 nucleotides align to TRBD1. The CDR3 runs 14 residues. V lost 6 bases and J lost 3; bases outside the gene matches: 7. CDR1 is SGHKS, CDR2 YYEKEE, per germline (reference sequence). The CDR3 region is CASTWTGVTDTQYF. Written as DNA, the CDR3 is TGTGCCAGCACCTGGACAGGCGTAACAGATACGCAGTATTTT.

This clonotype occurred once. The CDR3: CASSSRDRDEQFF. In DNA, the CDR3 is TGTGCCAGCAGCTCAAGAGACAGGGATGAGCAGTTCTTC. This chain joins TRBV11-1 and TRBJ2-1, with TRBD1 matching over 7 bases. Germline CDR1 and CDR2: SGHAT and FQDESV (reference sequence). This CDR3 is 13 amino acids long. J lost 8 bases, V lost 4 bases, and 5 bases had no gene match.

The table lists this clonotype with many counts. This sequence joins TRBV29-1 and TRBJ2-1; no clear D. Between the trimmed V and J ends, which lost 3 bases and 9 bases, there was a span of 3 bases. This CDR3 region has 9 residues. From germline, CDR1 is SQVTM and CDR2 ANQGSEA. In nucleotides, the CDR3 is TGCAGCGTTGATCGTGAGCAGTTCTTC. Protein sequence: CSVDREQFF.

The chain is built from TRBV5-1 and TRBJ1-1; D is unresolved. Germline CDR1 reads SGHRS; CDR2 reads YFSETQ. The CDR3 covers 11 residues. V lost 5 bases and J 7 bases, leaving 9 bases between the germline ends. The CDR3: CASRRRDEAFF. CDR3 nucleotide sequence: TGCGCCAGCAGGAGACGGGATGAAGCTTTCTTT.

The V and J genes are TRBV29-1 and TRBJ1-2; D gene unclear. The length of the CDR3 is 14 residues. The V gene's germline CDR1 is SQVTM and CDR2 ANQGSEA. Trimming took 6 bases from V and 8 from J, leaving 22 bases between them. The CDR3 sequence is CSVGGRLNIDGYTF. CDR3 coding DNA: TGCAGCGTGGGCGGCAGGCTTAACATCGACGGCTACACCTTC.

The rearrangement links TRBV29-1 to TRBJ1-2; the D gene is possibly TRBD1 (6 bases). The CDR3 is 16 amino acids. The V end was cut by 2 bases, the J end by 0 bases, with 16 bases between. Germline V gives CDR1 SQVTM, CDR2 ANQGSEA. The CDR3 DNA follows: TGCAGCGTTGAATCAGGGGACCTTGTAACTAACTATGGCTACACCTTC. It codes for CSVESGDLVTNYGYTF.

This clonotype came up a few times. V usage is TRBV6-5 and J usage is TRBJ1-2; no clear D. Germline loops: CDR1 MNHEY, CDR2 SVGAGI. This CDR3 contains 12 residues. V lost 7 bases, J lost 3 bases, and 9 bases lay in between. The CDR3 nucleotides are TGTGCCAGCATGAACGCCTACTATGGCTACACCTTC. Its translation: CASMNAYYGYTF.

This clonotype has more than one count but fewer than ten. The chain combines TRBV15 with TRBJ2-7; possibly TRBD1 for D (5 bases). CDR1 is LNHNV and CDR2 is YYDKDF in the germline V gene (reference sequence). The CDR3 spans 16 residues. Trimming shortened V by 3 bases and J by 1 base, and 16 bases separated the two germline ends. CDR3 amino acids: CATSSPGQGTSYEQYF. The CDR3 DNA reads as TGTGCCACCAGCAGTCCGGGCCAGGGTACATCCTACGAGCAGTACTTC.

A remark on this clonotype: A junction end diverges from the germline sequence, so it may reflect a read error. The DNA of the CDR3 is TGTGCCAGCAGTCCACCCTGGACAGGTGACGGGCGAGCTAATGAAAAACGGTTTTTT. Its protein is CASSPPWTGDGRANEKRFF. The chain has TRBV12-3 or TRBV12-4 and TRBJ1-4, with TRBD1 matching 7 bases. The CDR3 is made up of 19 amino acids.